The rows below give T cell receptor beta chains drawn from one sample of a study of CD8+CD57+ T cells in acquired aplastic anemia. From the reads, TCRdb called clonotypes with MiXCR, one entry per CDR3 protein. This table holds 250,000 to 300,000 distinct CDR3 sequences, approximately 56% found once. The material sequenced was sorted CD4+, CD8+, or CD8+CD57+ T cells (not recorded which) from PBMCs. The receptors were sampled from a human donor with severe aplastic anemia or a healthy control (not recorded which). Both conserved end residues are part of each CDR3.

j_gene: TRBJ2-3
len: 17
v_gene: TRBV4-2
CDR3aa: CASSQEWRSLGTDTQYF

j_gene: TRBJ1-4
len: 15
v_gene: TRBV18
CDR3aa: CASSPLGQSTGKLFF

j_gene: TRBJ2-5
len: 13
v_gene: TRBV10-3
CDR3aa: CAIRTVGQETQYF

j_gene: TRBJ2-7
len: 15
v_gene: TRBV7-9
CDR3aa: CASSLGLGNSYEQYF

j_gene: TRBJ1-1
len: 15
v_gene: TRBV19
CDR3aa: CASSYSRGRHTEAFF

j_gene: TRBJ1-5
len: 15
v_gene: TRBV6-6
CDR3aa: CASSHQDSRGQPQHF

j_gene: TRBJ2-5
len: 15
v_gene: TRBV5-6
CDR3aa: CASSLGDRGRETQYF

j_gene: TRBJ1-5
len: 15
v_gene: TRBV28
CDR3aa: CASSSFQGLTQPQHF

j_gene: TRBJ2-2
len: 13
v_gene: TRBV7-3
CDR3aa: CASSLDLGGELFF

j_gene: TRBJ2-7
len: 12
v_gene: TRBV7-6
CDR3aa: CASSYTGGEQYF

j_gene: TRBJ2-5
len: 13
v_gene: TRBV20-1
CDR3aa: CSAQTSPQETQYF

j_gene: TRBJ2-7
len: 13
v_gene: TRBV19
CDR3aa: CASSLNRLSDQYF

j_gene: TRBJ2-7
len: 15
v_gene: TRBV6-5
CDR3aa: CASSPLRRGGYEQYF

j_gene: TRBJ2-3
len: 17
v_gene: TRBV9
CDR3aa: CASSVDMATRTTDTRYF

j_gene: TRBJ2-3
len: 14
v_gene: TRBV20-1
CDR3aa: CSARDKGAADTQYF

j_gene: TRBJ2-7
len: 12
v_gene: TRBV11-2
CDR3aa: CASSLSRYEQYF

j_gene: TRBJ2-7
len: 15
v_gene: TRBV9
CDR3aa: CASSGPGRGLDEQYF

j_gene: TRBJ2-7
len: 13
v_gene: TRBV2
CDR3aa: CASSEAREGEQYF

j_gene: TRBJ2-3
len: 16
v_gene: TRBV5-1
CDR3aa: CASSLSGAGGTDTQYF

j_gene: TRBJ2-3
len: 14
v_gene: TRBV24-1
CDR3aa: CATSRGQGSDTQYF

j_gene: TRBJ2-5
len: 14
v_gene: TRBV6-4
CDR3aa: CASSEGLESETQYF

j_gene: TRBJ2-5
len: 14
v_gene: TRBV9
CDR3aa: CASSVGWEDQPQYF

j_gene: TRBJ1-6
len: 15
v_gene: TRBV7-3
CDR3aa: CASSERRGQNSPLHF

j_gene: TRBJ2-1
len: 17
v_gene: TRBV24-1
CDR3aa: CATSDSLLQRGSAEQFF